The sequence of this T cell receptor (beta chain) was determined in a study of cytomegalovirus exposure and HLA in healthy donors. Study results and caveats: The later analysis indicated that the majority of CMV-associated TCR beta chains appeared HLA-restricted.

The CDR3 totals 17 residues. The germline CDR1 and CDR2 sequences are SGDLS and YYNGEE. Trimming at V came to 3 bases and at J to 4 bases, leaving 11 bases not matched to a gene. On this clone itself: Its antigen is still unknown.

The PCR ran on 60 Vbeta and 13 Jbeta primers. Some clones are missing from TCRdb's copy, which holds only in-frame ones; the method was immunoSEQ multiplex PCR. Among 190,000 or so clones listed, less than 85% were seen once. This clonotype was sampled from a boy aged 5-17 years in good health and CMV-seronegative. The J gene is TRBJ2-1, the V gene TRBV9, with 9 bases fitting TRBD1. The sample consisted of PBMCs. For the CDR3, the DNA is TGTGCCAGCAGCGAAGGACAGGGGCCCTCGAAATACAATGAGCAGTTCTTC. Its translation: CASSEGQGPSKYNEQFF.